This T cell receptor (beta chain) was captured in a study of ipilimumab plus nivolumab after autologous stem cell transplantation. Study-level information: Patients received a median of about 5 ipilimumab and about 8 nivolumab doses.

Trimming stripped 2 bases from V and 7 bases from J, with 13 bases between. CDR1 and CDR2 from the germline V gene are SGHNT and YYREEE (reference sequence). The CDR3 totals 14 residues. Libraries were prepared by immunoSEQ multiplex PCR; TCRdb keeps only in-frame clonotypes and omits some of them. The sample has fewer than 25,000 clones, less than 85% seen once. Patients got ipilimumab 1 mg/kg beginning 14 to 28 days post-transplant. Through week 26, nivolumab 3 mg/kg IV was given weeks 1, 4, 7, 10, then biweekly. The TCR originated in a male donor with diffuse large B-cell lymphoma. This chain joins TRBV5-4 and TRBJ2-1, with a weak D call TRBD2 (6 bases). The specimen was PBMCs, collected in a trial of ipilimumab plus nivolumab as post-transplant consolidation. CDR3 in amino acids: CASSFTGEGNEQFF. As DNA, the CDR3 is TGTGCCAGCAGCTTCACGGGGGAAGGGAATGAGCAGTTCTTC.